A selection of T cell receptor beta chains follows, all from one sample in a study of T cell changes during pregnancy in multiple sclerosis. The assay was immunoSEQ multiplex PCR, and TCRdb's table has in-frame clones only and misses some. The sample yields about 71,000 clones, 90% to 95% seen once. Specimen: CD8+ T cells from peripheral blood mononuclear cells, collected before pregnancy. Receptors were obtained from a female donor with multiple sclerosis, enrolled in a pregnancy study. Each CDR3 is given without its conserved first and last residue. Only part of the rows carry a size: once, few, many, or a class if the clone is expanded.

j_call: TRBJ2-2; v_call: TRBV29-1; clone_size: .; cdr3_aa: SVAGVANTGELF
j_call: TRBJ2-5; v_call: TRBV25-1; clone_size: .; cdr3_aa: ASTEGIQTQY
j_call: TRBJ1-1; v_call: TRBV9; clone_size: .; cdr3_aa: ASSVVGDTEAF
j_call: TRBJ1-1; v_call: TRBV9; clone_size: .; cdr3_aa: ASTGTGTEAF
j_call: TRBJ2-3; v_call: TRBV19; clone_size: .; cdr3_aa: ASSIAGGTDTQY
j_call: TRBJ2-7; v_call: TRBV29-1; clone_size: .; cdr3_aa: SVETGSYEQY
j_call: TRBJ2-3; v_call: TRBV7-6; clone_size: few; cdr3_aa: ASSLETALSTDTQY
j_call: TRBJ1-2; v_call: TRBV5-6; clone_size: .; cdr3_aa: ASSLPGPGGYT
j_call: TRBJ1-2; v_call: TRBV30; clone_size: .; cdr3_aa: AWAGGQQIYGYT
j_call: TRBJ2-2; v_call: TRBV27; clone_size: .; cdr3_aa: ASSAGTGLTGELF
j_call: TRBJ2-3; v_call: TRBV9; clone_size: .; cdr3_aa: ASSVAGSDRGPLGAQY
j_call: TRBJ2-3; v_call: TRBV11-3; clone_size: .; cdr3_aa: ASSLDTVDTQY
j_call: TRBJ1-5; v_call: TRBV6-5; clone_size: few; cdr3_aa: ASSVASGQPQH
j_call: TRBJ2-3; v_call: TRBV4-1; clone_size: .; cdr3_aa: ASSQGGGRWDTQY
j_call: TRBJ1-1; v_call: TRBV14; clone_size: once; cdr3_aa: ASSRPLNPSGNTEAF
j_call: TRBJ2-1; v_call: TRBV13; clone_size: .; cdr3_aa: ASRSASYNEQF